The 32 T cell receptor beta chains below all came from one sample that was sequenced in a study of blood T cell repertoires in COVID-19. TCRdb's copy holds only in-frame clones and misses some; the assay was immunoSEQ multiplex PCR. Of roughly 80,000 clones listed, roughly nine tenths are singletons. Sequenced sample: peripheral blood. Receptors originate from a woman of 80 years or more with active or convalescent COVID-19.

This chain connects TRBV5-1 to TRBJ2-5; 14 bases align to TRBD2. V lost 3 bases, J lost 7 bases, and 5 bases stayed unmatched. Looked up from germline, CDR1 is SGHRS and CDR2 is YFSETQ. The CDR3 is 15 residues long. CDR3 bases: TGCGCCAGCAGCTCCGGGACTAGCGGGAGTGGGACCCAGTACTTC. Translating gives CASSSGTSGSGTQYF. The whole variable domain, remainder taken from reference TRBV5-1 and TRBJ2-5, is KAGVTQTPRYLIKTRGQQVTLSCSPISGHRSVSWYQQTPGQGLQFLFEYFSETQRNKGNFPGRFSGRQFSNSRSEMNVSTLELGDSALYLCASSSGTSGSGTQYFGPGTRLLVL.

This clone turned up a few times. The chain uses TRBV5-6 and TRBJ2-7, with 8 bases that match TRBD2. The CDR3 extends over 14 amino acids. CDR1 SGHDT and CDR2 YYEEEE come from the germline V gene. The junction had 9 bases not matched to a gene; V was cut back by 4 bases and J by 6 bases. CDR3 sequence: CASSPPGGAVEQYF. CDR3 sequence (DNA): TGTGCCAGCAGCCCTCCCGGGGGGGCAGTCGAGCAGTACTTC.

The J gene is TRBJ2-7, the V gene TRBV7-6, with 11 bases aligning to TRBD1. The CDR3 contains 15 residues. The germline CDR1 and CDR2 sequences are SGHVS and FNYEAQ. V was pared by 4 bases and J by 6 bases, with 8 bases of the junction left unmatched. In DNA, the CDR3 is TGTGCCAGCAGCTCTACCGCCGGGACAGGGGGCGAGCAGTACTTC. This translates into CASSSTAGTGGEQYF.

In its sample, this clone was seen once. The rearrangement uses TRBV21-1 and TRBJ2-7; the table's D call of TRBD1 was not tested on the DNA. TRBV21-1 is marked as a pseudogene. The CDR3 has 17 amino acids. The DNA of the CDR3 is TGTGCCAGCAGCAAGCCCTCTTATGGGCTCTCCCCCTACGAGCAGTACTTC. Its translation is CASSKPSYGLSPYEQYF.

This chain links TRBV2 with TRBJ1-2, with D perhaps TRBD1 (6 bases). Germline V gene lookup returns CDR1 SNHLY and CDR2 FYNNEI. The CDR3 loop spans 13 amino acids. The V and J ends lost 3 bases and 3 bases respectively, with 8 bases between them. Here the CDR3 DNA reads TGTGCCAGCAGTGAGGACAGCTACTATGGCTACACCTTC. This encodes CASSEDSYYGYTF.

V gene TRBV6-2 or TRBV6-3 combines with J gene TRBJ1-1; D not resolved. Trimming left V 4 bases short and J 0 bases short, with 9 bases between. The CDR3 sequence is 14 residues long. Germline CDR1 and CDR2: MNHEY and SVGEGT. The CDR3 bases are TGTGCCAGCAGTTTCCCCACTCTGAACACTGAAGCTTTCTTT. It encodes CASSFPTLNTEAFF.

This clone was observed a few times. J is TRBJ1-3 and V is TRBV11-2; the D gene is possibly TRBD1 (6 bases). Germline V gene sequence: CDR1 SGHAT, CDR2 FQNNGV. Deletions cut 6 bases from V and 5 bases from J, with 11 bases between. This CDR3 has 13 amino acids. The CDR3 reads CASSQGLRNTIYF. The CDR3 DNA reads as TGTGCCAGCAGTCAGGGGCTTAGAAACACCATATATTTT.

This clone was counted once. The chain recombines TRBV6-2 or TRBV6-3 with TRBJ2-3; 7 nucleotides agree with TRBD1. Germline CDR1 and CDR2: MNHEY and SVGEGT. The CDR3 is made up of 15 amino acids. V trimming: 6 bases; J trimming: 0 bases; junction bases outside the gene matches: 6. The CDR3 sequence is CASSHRGQSTDTQYF. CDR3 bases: TGTGCCAGCAGCCACAGGGGACAAAGCACAGATACGCAGTATTTT.

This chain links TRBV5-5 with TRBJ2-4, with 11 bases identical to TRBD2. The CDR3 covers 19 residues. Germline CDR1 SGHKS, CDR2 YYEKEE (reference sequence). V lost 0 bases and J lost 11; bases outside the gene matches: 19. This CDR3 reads CASSLVWASGGTKGPLQYF. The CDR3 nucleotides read TGTGCCAGCAGCTTGGTTTGGGCTAGCGGGGGGACAAAGGGCCCACTTCAGTACTTC.

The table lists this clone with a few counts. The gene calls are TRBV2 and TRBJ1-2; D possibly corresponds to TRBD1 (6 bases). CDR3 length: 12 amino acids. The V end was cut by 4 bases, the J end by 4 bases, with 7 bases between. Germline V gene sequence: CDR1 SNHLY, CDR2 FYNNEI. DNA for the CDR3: TGTGCCAGCAGTGCACAGGGCTATGGCTACACCTTC. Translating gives CASSAQGYGYTF.

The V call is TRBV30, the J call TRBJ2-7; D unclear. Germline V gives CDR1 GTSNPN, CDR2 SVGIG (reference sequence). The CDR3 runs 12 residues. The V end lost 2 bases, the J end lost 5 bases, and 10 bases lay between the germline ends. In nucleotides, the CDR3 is TGTGCCTGGAGTCGGCAGGTCCACGAGCAGTACTTC. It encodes CAWSRQVHEQYF.

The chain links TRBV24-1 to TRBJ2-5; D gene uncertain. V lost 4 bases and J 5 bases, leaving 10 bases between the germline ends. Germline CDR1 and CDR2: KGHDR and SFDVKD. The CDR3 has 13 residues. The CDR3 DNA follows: TGTGCCACCAGTGACTACGGCAGGGAGACCCAGTACTTC. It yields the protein CATSDYGRETQYF.

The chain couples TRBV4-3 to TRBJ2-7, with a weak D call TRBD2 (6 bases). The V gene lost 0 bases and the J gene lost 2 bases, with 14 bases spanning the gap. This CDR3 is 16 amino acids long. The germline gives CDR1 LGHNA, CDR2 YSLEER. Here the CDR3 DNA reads TGCGCCAGCAGCCAAGAAACTAGCCCACTTCCCTACGAGCAGTACTTC. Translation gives CASSQETSPLPYEQYF.

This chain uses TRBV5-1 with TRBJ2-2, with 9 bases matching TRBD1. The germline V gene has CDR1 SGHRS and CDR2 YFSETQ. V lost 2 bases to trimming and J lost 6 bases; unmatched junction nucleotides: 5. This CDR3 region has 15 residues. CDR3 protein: CASSLLGTGPGELFF. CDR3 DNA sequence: TGCGCCAGCAGCTTATTGGGGACAGGGCCCGGGGAGCTGTTTTTT.

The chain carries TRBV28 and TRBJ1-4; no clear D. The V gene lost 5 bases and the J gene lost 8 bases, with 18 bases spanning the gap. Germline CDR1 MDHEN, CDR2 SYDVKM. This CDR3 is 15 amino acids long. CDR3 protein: CASSLKRSLAEKLFF. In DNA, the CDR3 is TGTGCCAGCAGTCTGAAACGGTCCCTCGCGGAAAAACTGTTTTTT.

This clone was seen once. The CDR3 DNA reads as TGTGCCAGCAGCCAATTGCTGGGGGGAGGCTACACCTTC. Translating it yields CASSQLLGGGYTF. The V and J genes are TRBV3-1 (or the pseudogene TRBV3-2) and TRBJ1-2, with a weak D call TRBD1 (5 bases). Per germline, CDR1 LGHDT and CDR2 YNNKEL (reference sequence). The V end was cut by 2 bases, the J end by 8 bases, with 12 bases between. This CDR3 has 13 amino acids.

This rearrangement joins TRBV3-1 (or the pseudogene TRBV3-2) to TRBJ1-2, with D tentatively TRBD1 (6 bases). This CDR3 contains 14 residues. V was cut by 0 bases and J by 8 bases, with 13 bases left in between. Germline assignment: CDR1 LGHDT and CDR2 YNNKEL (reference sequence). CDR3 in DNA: TGTGCCAGCAGCCAAGACCGGGGGGCCGACGGCTACACCTTC. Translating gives CASSQDRGADGYTF.

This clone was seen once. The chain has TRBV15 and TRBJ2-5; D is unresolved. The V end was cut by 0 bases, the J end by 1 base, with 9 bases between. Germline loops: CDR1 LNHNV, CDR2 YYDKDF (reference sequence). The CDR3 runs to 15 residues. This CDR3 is CATSRDIEAQETQYF. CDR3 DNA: TGTGCCACCAGCAGAGATATAGAGGCCCAAGAGACCCAGTACTTC. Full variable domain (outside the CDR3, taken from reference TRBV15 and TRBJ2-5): DAMVIQNPRYQVTQFGKPVTLSCSQTLNHNVMYWYQQKSSQAPKLLFHYYDKDFNNEADTPDNFQSRRPNTSFCFLDIRSPGLGDTAMYLCATSRDIEAQETQYFGPGTRLLVL.

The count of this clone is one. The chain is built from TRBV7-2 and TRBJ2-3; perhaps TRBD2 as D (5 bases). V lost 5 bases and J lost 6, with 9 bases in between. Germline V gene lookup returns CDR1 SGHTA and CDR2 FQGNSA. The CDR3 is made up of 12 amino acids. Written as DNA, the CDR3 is TGTGCCAGCAGCCTCGGGGTTGATACGCAGTATTTT. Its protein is CASSLGVDTQYF.

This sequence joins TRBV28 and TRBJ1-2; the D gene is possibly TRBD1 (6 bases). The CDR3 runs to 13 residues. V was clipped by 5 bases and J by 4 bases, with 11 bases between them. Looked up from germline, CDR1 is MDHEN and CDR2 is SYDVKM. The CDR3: CASSQGRLYGYTF. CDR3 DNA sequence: TGTGCCAGCAGTCAGGGGCGCCTCTATGGCTACACCTTC.

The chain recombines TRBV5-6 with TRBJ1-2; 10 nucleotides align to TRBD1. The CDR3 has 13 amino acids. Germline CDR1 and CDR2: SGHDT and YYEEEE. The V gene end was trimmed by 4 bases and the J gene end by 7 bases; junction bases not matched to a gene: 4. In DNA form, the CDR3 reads TGTGCCAGCAGCCCCGACAGGGGGCTTGGCTACACCTTC. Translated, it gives CASSPDRGLGYTF.

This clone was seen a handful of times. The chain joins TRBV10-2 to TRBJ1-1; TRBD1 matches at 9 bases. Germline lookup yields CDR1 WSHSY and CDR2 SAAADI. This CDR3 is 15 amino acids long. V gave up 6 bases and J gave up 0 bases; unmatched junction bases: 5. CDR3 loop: CASRDRGGMNTEAFF. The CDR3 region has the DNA TGCGCCAGCAGGGACAGGGGAGGGATGAACACTGAAGCTTTCTTT.

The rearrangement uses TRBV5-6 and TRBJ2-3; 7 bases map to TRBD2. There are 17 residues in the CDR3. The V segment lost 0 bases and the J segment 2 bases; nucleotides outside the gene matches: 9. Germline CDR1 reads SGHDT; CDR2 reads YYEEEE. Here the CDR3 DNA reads TGTGCCAGCAGCTTGGCCGTAGGGCTAGCGGCCACAGATACGCAGTATTTT. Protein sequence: CASSLAVGLAATDTQYF.

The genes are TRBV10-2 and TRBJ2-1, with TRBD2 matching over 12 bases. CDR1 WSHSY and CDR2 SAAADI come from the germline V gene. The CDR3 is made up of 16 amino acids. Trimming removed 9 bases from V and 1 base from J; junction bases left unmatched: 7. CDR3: CASAGTSGWSYNEQFF. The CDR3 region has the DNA TGCGCCAGTGCCGGGACTAGCGGGTGGTCCTACAATGAGCAGTTCTTC.

The CDR3 nucleotides are TGTGCCAGCAGCCAAGATTCCCGTGAAGCTTTCTTT. It specifies CASSQDSREAFF. The gene calls are TRBV3-1 (or the pseudogene TRBV3-2) and TRBJ1-1; D gene unclear. The CDR3 totals 12 residues. The V end was cut by 0 bases, the J end by 7 bases, with 6 bases between. CDR1 is LGHDT and CDR2 is YNNKEL in the germline V gene (reference sequence).

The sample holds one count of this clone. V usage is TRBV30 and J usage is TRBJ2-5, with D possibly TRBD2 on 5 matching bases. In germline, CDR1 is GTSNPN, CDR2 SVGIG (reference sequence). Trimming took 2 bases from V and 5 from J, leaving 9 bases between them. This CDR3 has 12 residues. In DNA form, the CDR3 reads TGTGCCTGGAGTAGCAGGAGGGAGACCCAGTACTTC. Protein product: CAWSSRRETQYF.

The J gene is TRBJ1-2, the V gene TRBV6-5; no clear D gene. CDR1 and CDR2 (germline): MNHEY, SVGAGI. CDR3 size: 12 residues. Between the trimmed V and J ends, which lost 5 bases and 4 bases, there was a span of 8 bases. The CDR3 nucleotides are TGTGCCAGCAGTCCGGGAGCCTATGGCTACACCTTC. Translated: CASSPGAYGYTF.

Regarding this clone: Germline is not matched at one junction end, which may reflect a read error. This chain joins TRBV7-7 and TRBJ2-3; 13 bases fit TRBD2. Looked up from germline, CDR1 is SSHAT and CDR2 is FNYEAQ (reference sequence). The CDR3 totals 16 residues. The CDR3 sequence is CASSKTSGRSTDTQYF. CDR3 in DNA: TGTGCTAGCAGCAAGACTAGCGGGAGGAGCACAGATACGCAGTATTTT.

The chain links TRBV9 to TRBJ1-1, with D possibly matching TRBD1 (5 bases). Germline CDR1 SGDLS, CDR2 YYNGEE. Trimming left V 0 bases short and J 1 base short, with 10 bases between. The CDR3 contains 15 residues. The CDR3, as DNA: TGTGCCAGCAGCGTAGGGGTTAGGGGGAACACTGAAGCTTTCTTT. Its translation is CASSVGVRGNTEAFF.

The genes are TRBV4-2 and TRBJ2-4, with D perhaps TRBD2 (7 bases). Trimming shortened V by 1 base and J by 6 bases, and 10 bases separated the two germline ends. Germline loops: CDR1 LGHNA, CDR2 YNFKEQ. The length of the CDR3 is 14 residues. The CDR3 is CASSQVGGANIQYF. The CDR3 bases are TGTGCCAGCAGCCAAGTGGGGGGGGCAAACATTCAGTACTTC.

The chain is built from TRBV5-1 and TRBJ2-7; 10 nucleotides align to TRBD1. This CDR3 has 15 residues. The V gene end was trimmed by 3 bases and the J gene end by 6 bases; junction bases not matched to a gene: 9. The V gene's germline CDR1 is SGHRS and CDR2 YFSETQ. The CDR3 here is CASSWYAGTGAEQYF. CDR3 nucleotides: TGCGCCAGCAGCTGGTACGCCGGGACAGGGGCCGAGCAGTACTTC.

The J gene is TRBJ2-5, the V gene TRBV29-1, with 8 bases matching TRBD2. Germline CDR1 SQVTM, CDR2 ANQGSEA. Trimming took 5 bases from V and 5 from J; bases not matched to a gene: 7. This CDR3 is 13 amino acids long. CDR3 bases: TGCAGCGTTCAGGGTAGCGGGGCGGAGACCCAGTACTTC. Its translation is CSVQGSGAETQYF.